The T cell receptor (beta chain) under discussion was sequenced for a study of identical twins. V was pared by 3 bases and J by 5 bases, with 1 base of the junction left unmatched. The germline gives CDR1 ENHRY, CDR2 SYGVKD. This CDR3 has 13 amino acids. TCRdb re-analysed the 5' RACE reads in MiXCR, keeping a single row per CDR3 protein. The table includes some 760,000 distinct CDR3 sequences, about 18% detected once. These data were also reused for a study on T cells expressing NK-cell markers. According to that study: Seven sequenced donors out of eight were HCMV-seropositive, one seronegative.

The sequenced sample was PBMCs. This sequence joins TRBV10-3 and TRBJ2-5; 9 bases line up with TRBD2. The TCR comes from a woman aged 18 to 35 in good health. The CDR3 loop is CAISDGLAETQYF. CDR3 nucleotides: TGTGCCATCAGTGACGGACTAGCGGAGACCCAGTACTTC.